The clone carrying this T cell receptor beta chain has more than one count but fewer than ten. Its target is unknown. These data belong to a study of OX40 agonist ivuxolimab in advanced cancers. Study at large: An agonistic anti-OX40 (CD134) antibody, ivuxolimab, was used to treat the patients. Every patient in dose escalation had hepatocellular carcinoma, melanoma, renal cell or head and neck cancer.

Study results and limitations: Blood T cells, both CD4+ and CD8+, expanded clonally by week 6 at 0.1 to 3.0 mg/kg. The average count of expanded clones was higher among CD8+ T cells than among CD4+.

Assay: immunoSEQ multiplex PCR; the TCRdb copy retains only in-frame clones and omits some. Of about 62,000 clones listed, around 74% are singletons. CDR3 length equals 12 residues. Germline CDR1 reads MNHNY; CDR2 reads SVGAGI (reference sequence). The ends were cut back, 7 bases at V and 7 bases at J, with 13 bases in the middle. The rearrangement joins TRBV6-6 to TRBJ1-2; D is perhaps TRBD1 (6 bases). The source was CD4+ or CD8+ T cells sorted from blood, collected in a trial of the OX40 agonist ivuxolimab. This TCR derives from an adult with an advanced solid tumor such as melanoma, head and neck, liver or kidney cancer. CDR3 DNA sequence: TGTGCCAGCAAAACAGGGAAGGTTGGCTACACCTTC. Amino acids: CASKTGKVGYTF.